This passage covers 22 T cell receptor beta chains from one sample sequenced in a study of T cells after somatic rescue of genetic block. Here immunoSEQ multiplex PCR was the method, and the copy in TCRdb shows in-frame clones only, minus some. The table lists more than 10,000 clones, around 70% of them singletons. Sequencing was performed on peripheral blood mononuclear cells (PBMCs). Receptors originate from a boy between 5 and 17 years old.

The CDR3: CASSLAPAVNEQFF. The CDR3 DNA sequence: TGTGCCAGCAGCTTAGCGCCGGCAGTCAATGAGCAGTTCTTC. The V call is TRBV7-6, the J call TRBJ2-1; D is uncertain. Trimming cost V 0 bases and J 6 bases, with 9 bases left between them. This CDR3 contains 14 residues. Germline loops: CDR1 SGHVS, CDR2 FNYEAQ.

The chain employs TRBV27 and TRBJ2-2; weak D call: TRBD1 (6 bases). The V end was cut by 4 bases, the J end by 2 bases, with 20 bases between. Germline assignment: CDR1 MNHEY and CDR2 SMNVEV (reference sequence). The CDR3 runs to 18 residues. CDR3 loop: CASSSRTFDRINTGELFF. In DNA form, the CDR3 reads TGTGCCAGCAGTTCCCGCACCTTCGACAGGATTAACACCGGGGAGCTGTTTTTT.

The chain employs TRBV6-1 and TRBJ2-1; the D gene is possibly TRBD1 (6 bases). Germline values: CDR1 MNHNS, CDR2 SASEGT. V gave up 6 bases and J gave up 1 base, with 16 bases separating them. The length of the CDR3 is 16 residues. The CDR3: CASSERERGSYNEQFF. In DNA, the CDR3 is TGTGCCAGCAGCGAACGAGAAAGGGGGTCCTACAATGAGCAGTTCTTC.

By frequency in the sample, this clone is medium-sized. The chain joins TRBV6-5 to TRBJ2-1; TRBD2 is a possible D gene (5 bases). The length of the CDR3 is 15 residues. The V end was cut by 4 bases, the J end by 1 base, with 11 bases between. Germline CDR1 and CDR2: MNHEY and SVGAGI. The CDR3 protein is CASSSLPGSYNEQFF. The CDR3 coding sequence is TGTGCCAGCAGTTCCCTCCCGGGGTCCTACAATGAGCAGTTCTTC.

The rearrangement links TRBV6-5 to TRBJ1-2, with TRBD1 as a possible D gene (5 bases). Germline V lookup: CDR1 MNHEY, CDR2 SVGAGI. The CDR3 totals 14 residues. V lost 7 bases and J 2 bases, leaving 14 bases between the germline ends. The CDR3 coding sequence is TGTGCCAGCACCTCCTCCGGGGGGAACTATGGCTACACCTTC. Amino acids: CASTSSGGNYGYTF.

This chain links TRBV9 with TRBJ2-5; D uncertain. The CDR3 is 14 amino acids. Trimming pared 6 bases from V and 1 base from J, leaving 13 bases between. Germline loops: CDR1 SGDLS, CDR2 YYNGEE. The CDR3 spells CASNPHPSQETQYF. The CDR3 nucleotides are TGTGCCAGCAACCCACACCCTTCCCAAGAGACCCAGTACTTC.

The rearrangement links TRBV9 to TRBJ2-2; no reliable D call. Deletions cut 0 bases from V and 3 bases from J, with 6 bases between. The germline gives CDR1 SGDLS, CDR2 YYNGEE. CDR3 length equals 14 residues. The DNA for the CDR3 is TGTGCCAGCAGCGTAGAACAGCACACCGGGGAGCTGTTTTTT. It encodes CASSVEQHTGELFF.

The chain joins TRBV11-2 to TRBJ2-7; 9 nucleotides align to TRBD2. The V and J ends lost 0 bases and 6 bases, in that order; junction bases with no gene match: 12. In germline, CDR1 is SGHAT, CDR2 FQNNGV. The CDR3 loop spans 17 amino acids. CDR3 in DNA: TGTGCCAGCAGCTTAGATCTGTTTAGCGGGAGAAGACCCGAGCAGTACTTC. It encodes CASSLDLFSGRRPEQYF.

This rearrangement joins TRBV5-1 to TRBJ2-7, with 8 bases identical to TRBD1. CDR1 SGHRS and CDR2 YFSETQ come from the germline V gene. The CDR3 spans 14 residues. J lost 0 bases, V lost 4 bases, and 3 bases had no gene match. The CDR3 nucleotides are TGCGCCAGCAGCCATGGACAGGGCTCCTACGAGCAGTACTTC. Its protein is CASSHGQGSYEQYF.

The chain uses TRBV7-8 and TRBJ2-1; D gene uncertain. Per the germline V gene, CDR1 is SGHVS and CDR2 is FQNEAQ. Trimming stripped 4 bases from V and 7 bases from J, with 8 bases between. The CDR3 contains 12 residues. The CDR3 reads CASSWSSNEQFF. CDR3 DNA sequence: TGTGCCAGCAGCTGGTCTTCTAATGAGCAGTTCTTC.

The CDR3 loop reads CASSFKAGGPGELFF. CDR3 coding DNA: TGTGCCAGCAGCTTCAAAGCGGGGGGGCCCGGGGAGCTGTTTTTT. J is TRBJ2-2 and V is TRBV11-2; 10 bases are shared with TRBD2. The length of the CDR3 is 15 residues. Germline-derived CDR1 and CDR2 are SGHAT and FQNNGV. The ends lost 3 bases at V and 6 bases at J; junction bases unmatched: 4.

V usage is TRBV15 and J usage is TRBJ2-7, with D perhaps TRBD2 (6 bases). Germline V CDR1 and CDR2: LNHNV, YYDKDF (reference sequence). The CDR3 is made up of 16 amino acids. The V and J ends lost 3 bases and 0 bases respectively, with 15 bases between them. The CDR3 is CATSRLHGTLSYEQYF. CDR3 DNA sequence: TGTGCCACCAGCAGGTTACACGGGACTCTCTCCTACGAGCAGTACTTC.

Only one count was recorded for this clone. The rearrangement joins TRBV7-9 to TRBJ2-5; D possibly matches TRBD1 or TRBD2 (5 bases each). Trimming shortened V by 5 bases and J by 4 bases, and 11 bases separated the two germline ends. The germline gives CDR1 SEHNR, CDR2 FQNEAQ (reference sequence). The length of the CDR3 is 13 residues. Written as DNA, the CDR3 is TGTGCCAGCAGCCCCCGGGACCGAGAGACCCAGTACTTC. Its translation: CASSPRDRETQYF.

The CDR3, as DNA: TGTGCCAGTAGTATCGAAGGTTACAATCAGCCCCAGCATTTT. Encoded protein: CASSIEGYNQPQHF. The rearrangement joins TRBV19 to TRBJ1-5; D is unclear. The CDR3 spans 14 residues. The V and J ends lost 3 bases and 3 bases respectively, with 9 bases between them. Germline lookup yields CDR1 LNHDA and CDR2 SQIVND (reference sequence).

V gene TRBV27 combines with J gene TRBJ1-1; D is uncertain. The CDR3 is 14 residues long. The germline CDR1 and CDR2 sequences are MNHEY and SMNVEV (reference sequence). V dropped 3 bases and J dropped 3 bases, with 11 bases sitting between them. CDR3 nucleotides: TGTGCCAGCAGTTTCTTTGGGAGGGACACTGAAGCTTTCTTT. This sequence encodes CASSFFGRDTEAFF.

The chain joins TRBV15 to TRBJ2-3; 7 positions match TRBD1. This CDR3 has 14 amino acids. CDR1 LNHNV and CDR2 YYDKDF come from the germline V gene (reference sequence). J was trimmed by 4 bases and V by 5 bases; bases with no gene match: 6. The CDR3 coding sequence is TGTGCCACCAGCCTACAGGGGTGGGCAGATACGCAGTATTTT. The encoded protein is CATSLQGWADTQYF. Full variable domain (missing parts from reference TRBV15 and TRBJ2-3): DAMVIQNPRYQVTQFGKPVTLSCSQTLNHNVMYWYQQKSSQAPKLLFHYYDKDFNNEADTPDNFQSRRPNTSFCFLDIRSPGLGDTAMYLCATSLQGWADTQYFGPGTRLTVL.

In this sample, this clone turned up once. This rearrangement joins TRBV15 to TRBJ1-2; TRBD1 might be the D (6 bases). The germline V and J ends were trimmed by 1 base and 6 bases, with 18 bases remaining between them. This CDR3 spans 16 amino acids. CDR1 is LNHNV, CDR2 YYDKDF, per germline (reference sequence). The CDR3 is CATSRVRQVGGDGYTF. For the CDR3, the DNA is TGTGCCACCAGCAGAGTAAGACAGGTTGGGGGAGATGGCTACACCTTC.

There are a few counts of this clone. This chain joins TRBV5-8 and TRBJ2-1, with D perhaps given as TRBD1 or TRBD2 (5 bases each). The germline CDR1 and CDR2 sequences are SGHTS and YDEGEE. Trimming left V 2 bases short and J 5 bases short, with 14 bases between. CDR3 length: 15 amino acids. The CDR3 region has the DNA TGTGCCAGCAGCTTTACAAGGGGAGCTCACAATGAGCAGTTCTTC. Translated, it gives CASSFTRGAHNEQFF.

This clone was counted between two and nine times. The chain has TRBV28 and TRBJ1-2; the D is unclear. V shed 6 bases and J shed 4 bases, with 15 bases lying between them. Germline CDR1 and CDR2: MDHEN and SYDVKM. The CDR3 sequence is 14 residues long. CDR3 DNA: TGTGCCAGCAGCCTAGGACTCGAAGGCTATGGCTACACCTTC. Translating gives CASSLGLEGYGYTF.

The rearrangement links TRBV7-9 to TRBJ2-7, with D possibly called TRBD1 or TRBD2 (5 bases each). Germline loops: CDR1 SEHNR, CDR2 FQNEAQ (reference sequence). The CDR3 is made up of 19 amino acids. The V and J ends lost 1 base and 2 bases respectively, with 24 bases between them. The CDR3 DNA sequence: TGTGCCAGCAGCTTAGTCACCCCATTACCGGACGGGGCTACCTACGAGCAGTACTTC. Translated, it gives CASSLVTPLPDGATYEQYF.

V gene TRBV28 combines with J gene TRBJ1-1; tentatively, D is TRBD1 (5 bases). Germline values: CDR1 MDHEN, CDR2 SYDVKM. The CDR3 sequence is 16 residues long. Trimming took 0 bases from V and 5 from J, leaving 16 bases between them. The CDR3 region is CASSLWGGARRTEAFF. For the CDR3, the DNA is TGTGCCAGCAGTTTATGGGGGGGTGCGCGCAGAACTGAAGCTTTCTTT.

This clone was counted only a few times. The genes are TRBV10-1 and TRBJ2-2, with 12 bases matching TRBD2. The CDR3 is made up of 16 amino acids. Germline V gene sequence: CDR1 WNHNN, CDR2 SYGVQD (reference sequence). V lost 7 bases, J lost 7 bases, and 10 bases stayed unmatched. CDR3 DNA: TGCGCCAGCACCGAACTAGCGGGAGGTCGTCACGGGGAGCTGTTTTTT. It is translated as CASTELAGGRHGELFF.